The clone carrying this T cell receptor beta chain was picked up many times. Its antigen is currently unknown. With V trimmed by 3 bases and J by 3 bases, 3 bases remained unmatched. From germline, CDR1 is ENHRY and CDR2 SYGVKD. This CDR3 is 15 amino acids long. This sample was included in a study of regulatory T cells in long-lasting Graves disease. The time point is: newly diagnosed GD, antithyroid drugs for less than 3 months. PBMCs provided the RNA from which the TCR library was made. The TCR beta library used iRepertoire HTBI primers with Arm-PCR amplification of CDR3. TCRdb recomputed calls from the multiplex PCR reads with MiXCR, one row per CDR3 protein. The sample lists about 610,000 distinct CDR3 sequences, 16% occurring once. Study findings and constraints: Peripheral blood alone, not thyroid tissue, underwent study. Under persistent disease, TRBV28, TRBJ1-2 and TRBJ2-5 were used preferentially.

The same sample was also studied in work on T cells in Graves' hyperthyroidism and ophthalmopathy. That work contributes: No ophthalmopathy progression within 18 months constituted stable Graves' hyperthyroidism. Each diagnosis was grounded in clinical symptoms, serum thyroxine and TRAb, thyroid ultrasound, and orbital computed tomography.

Sequenced material: peripheral blood mononuclear cells (PBMCs), taken at new diagnosis, from a patient treated with antithyroid drugs. This receptor was taken from a man aged 18 to 35 with Graves disease. V usage is TRBV10-3 and J usage is TRBJ2-3; 10 bases fit TRBD2. The CDR3 region has the DNA TGTGCCATCAGTGACAGAGCGGGAGGGACAGATACGCAGTATTTT. The encoded protein is CAISDRAGGTDTQYF.